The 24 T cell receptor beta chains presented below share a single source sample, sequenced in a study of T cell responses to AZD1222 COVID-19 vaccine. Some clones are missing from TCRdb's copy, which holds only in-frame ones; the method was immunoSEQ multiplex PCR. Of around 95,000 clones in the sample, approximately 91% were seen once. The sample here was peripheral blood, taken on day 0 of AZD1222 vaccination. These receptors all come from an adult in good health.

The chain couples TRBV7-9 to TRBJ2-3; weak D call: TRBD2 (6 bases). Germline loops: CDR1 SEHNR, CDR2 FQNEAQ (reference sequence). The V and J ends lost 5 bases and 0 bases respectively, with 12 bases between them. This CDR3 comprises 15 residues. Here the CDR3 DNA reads TGTGCCAGCAGCCTAACCGGGACTAGCACAGATACGCAGTATTTT. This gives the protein CASSLTGTSTDTQYF.

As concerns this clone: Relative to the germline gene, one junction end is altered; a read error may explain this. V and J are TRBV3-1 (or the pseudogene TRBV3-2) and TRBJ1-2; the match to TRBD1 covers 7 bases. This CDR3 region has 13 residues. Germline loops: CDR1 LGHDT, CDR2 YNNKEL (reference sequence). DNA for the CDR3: TGTGCCAGCAGCCCCTCCTCGGACAGGCCCTTTGTTTTC. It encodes CASSPSSDRPFVF.

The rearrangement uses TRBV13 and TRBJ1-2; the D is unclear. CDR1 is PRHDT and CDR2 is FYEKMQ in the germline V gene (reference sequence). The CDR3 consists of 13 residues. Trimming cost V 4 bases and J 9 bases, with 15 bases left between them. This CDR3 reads CASSSYQTYRYTF. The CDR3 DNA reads TGTGCCAGCAGCTCCTACCAGACATACCGCTACACCTTC.

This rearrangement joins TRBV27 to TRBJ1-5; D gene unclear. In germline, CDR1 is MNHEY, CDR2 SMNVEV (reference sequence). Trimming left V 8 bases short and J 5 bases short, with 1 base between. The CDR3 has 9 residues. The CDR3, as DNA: TGTGCCAGCTATCAGCCCCAGCATTTT. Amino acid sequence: CASYQPQHF.

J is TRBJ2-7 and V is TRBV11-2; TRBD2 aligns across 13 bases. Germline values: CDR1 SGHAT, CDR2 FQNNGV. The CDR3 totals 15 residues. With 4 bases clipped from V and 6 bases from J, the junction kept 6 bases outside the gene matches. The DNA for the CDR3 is TGTGCCAGCAGCTCGACTAGCGGGAGGAGGGGCGAGCAGTACTTC. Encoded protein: CASSSTSGRRGEQYF. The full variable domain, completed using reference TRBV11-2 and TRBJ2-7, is EAGVAQSPRYKIIEKRQSVAFWCNPISGHATLYWYQQILGQGPKLLIQFQNNGVVDDSQLPKDRFSAERLKGVDSTLKIQPAKLEDSAVYLCASSSTSGRRGEQYFGPGTRLTVT.

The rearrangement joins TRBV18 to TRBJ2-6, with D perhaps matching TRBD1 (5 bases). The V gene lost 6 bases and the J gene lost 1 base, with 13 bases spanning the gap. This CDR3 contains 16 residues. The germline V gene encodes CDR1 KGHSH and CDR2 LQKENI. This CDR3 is CASSQGFPSGANVLTF. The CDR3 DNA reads TGTGCCAGCTCGCAGGGATTCCCTTCTGGGGCCAACGTCCTGACTTTC.

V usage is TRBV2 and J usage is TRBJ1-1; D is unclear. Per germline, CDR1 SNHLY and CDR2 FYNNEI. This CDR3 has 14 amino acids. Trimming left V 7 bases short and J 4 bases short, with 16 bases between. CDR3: CASTNGGQVTEAFF. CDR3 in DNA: TGTGCCAGCACCAACGGCGGTCAGGTCACTGAAGCTTTCTTT.

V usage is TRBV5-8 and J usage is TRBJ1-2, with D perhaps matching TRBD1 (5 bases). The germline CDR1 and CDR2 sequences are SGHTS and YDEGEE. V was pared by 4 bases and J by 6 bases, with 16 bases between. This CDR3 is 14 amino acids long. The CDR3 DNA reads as TGTGCCAGCAGCCGGTTAGGGGTCGGTCATGGCTACACCTTC. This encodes CASSRLGVGHGYTF.

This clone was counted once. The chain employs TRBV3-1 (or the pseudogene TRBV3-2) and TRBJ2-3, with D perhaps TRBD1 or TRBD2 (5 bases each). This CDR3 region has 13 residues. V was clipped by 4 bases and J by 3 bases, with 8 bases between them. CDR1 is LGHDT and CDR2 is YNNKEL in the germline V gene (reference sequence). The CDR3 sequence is CASSREGTDTQYF. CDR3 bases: TGTGCCAGCAGCCGAGAGGGGACAGATACGCAGTATTTT.

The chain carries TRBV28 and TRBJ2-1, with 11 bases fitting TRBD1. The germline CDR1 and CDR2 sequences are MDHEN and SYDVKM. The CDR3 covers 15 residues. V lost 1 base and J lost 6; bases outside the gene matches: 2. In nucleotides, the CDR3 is TGTGCCAGCAGTTTATCAGGACAGGGGGCCAATGAGCAGTTCTTC. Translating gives CASSLSGQGANEQFF.

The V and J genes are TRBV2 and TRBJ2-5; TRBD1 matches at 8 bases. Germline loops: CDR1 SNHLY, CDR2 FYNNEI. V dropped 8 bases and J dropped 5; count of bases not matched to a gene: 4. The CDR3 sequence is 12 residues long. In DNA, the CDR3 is TGTGCCAGCGCGGACAGGGCGGAGACCCAGTACTTC. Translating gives CASADRAETQYF.

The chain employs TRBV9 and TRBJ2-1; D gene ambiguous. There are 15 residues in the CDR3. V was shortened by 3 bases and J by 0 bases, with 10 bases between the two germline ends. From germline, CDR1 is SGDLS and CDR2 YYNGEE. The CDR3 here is CASSAHLSSYNEQFF. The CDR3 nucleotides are TGTGCCAGCAGCGCCCACCTGAGCTCCTACAATGAGCAGTTCTTC.

The CDR3 region is CASGLSELDTQYF. The CDR3 coding sequence is TGTGCTAGTGGGTTGAGTGAGTTGGATACGCAGTATTTT. The chain employs TRBV12-5 and TRBJ2-3, with unresolved D. Germline V CDR1 and CDR2: LGHNT, FRNRAP. V lost 6 bases and J 6 bases, leaving 13 bases between the germline ends. The length of the CDR3 is 13 residues.

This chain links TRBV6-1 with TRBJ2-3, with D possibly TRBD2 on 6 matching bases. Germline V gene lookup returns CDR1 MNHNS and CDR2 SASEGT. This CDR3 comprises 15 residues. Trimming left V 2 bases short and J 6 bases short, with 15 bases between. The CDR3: CASSERGTSLDTQYF. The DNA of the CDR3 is TGTGCCAGCAGTGAACGTGGAACTAGCCTCGATACGCAGTATTTT.

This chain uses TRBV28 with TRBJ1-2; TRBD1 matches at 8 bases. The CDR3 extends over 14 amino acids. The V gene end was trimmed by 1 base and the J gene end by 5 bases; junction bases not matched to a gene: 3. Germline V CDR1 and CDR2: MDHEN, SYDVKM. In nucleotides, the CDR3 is TGTGCCAGCAGTTTATCGGGACAGGAGTATGGCTACACCTTC. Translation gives CASSLSGQEYGYTF.

The CDR3 nucleotides read TGCGCCAGCAGTGAGAGGAGTGGGGGATCGGACTACGAGCAGTACTTC. Protein product: CASSERSGGSDYEQYF. This rearrangement joins TRBV10-1 to TRBJ2-7; D is tentatively TRBD1 or TRBD2 (5 bases each). Germline CDR1 WNHNN, CDR2 SYGVQD (reference sequence). With 2 bases removed from V and 3 bases from J, the gap between germline ends came to 17 bases. The length of the CDR3 is 16 residues.

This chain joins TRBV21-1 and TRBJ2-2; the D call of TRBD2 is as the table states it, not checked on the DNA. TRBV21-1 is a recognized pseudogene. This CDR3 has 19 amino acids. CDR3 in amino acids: CASIELKREGLCGTGELFF. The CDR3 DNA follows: TGTGCCAGCATCGAACTAAAGCGGGAGGGCCTATGTGGCACCGGGGAGCTGTTTTTT.

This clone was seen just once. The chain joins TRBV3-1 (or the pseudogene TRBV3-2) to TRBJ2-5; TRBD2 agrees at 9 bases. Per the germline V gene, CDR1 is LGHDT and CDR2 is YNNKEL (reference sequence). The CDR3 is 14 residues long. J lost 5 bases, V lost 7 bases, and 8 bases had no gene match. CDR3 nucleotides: TGTGCCAGCAACCCCCTTGCGGGAGGGGAGACCCAGTACTTC. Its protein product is CASNPLAGGETQYF.

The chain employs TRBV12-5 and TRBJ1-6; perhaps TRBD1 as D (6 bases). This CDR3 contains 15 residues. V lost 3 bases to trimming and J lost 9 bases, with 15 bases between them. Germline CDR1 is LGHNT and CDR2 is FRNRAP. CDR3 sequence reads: CASGLSGQPSSPLHF. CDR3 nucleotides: TGTGCTAGTGGTTTAAGTGGACAGCCGTCTTCACCCCTCCACTTT.

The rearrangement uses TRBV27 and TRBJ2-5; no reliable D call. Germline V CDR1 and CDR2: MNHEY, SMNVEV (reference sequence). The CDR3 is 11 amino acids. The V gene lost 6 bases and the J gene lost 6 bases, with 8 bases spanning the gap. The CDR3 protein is CASRSFQTQYF. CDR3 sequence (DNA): TGTGCCAGCAGATCATTCCAGACCCAGTACTTC.

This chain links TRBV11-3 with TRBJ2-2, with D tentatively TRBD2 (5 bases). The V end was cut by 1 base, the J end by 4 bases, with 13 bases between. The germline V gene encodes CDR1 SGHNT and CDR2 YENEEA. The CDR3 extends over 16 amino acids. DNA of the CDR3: TGTGCCAGCAGCTTAGTTTTAGGAGGAGGCACCGGGGAGCTGTTTTTT. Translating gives CASSLVLGGGTGELFF.

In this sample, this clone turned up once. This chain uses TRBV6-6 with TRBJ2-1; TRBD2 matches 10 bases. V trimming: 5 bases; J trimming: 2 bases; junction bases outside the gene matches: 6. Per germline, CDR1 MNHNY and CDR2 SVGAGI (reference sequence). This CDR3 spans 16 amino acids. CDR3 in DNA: TGTGCCAGCAGTAACACAGGGACTAGCGCCTACAATGAGCAGTTCTTC. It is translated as CASSNTGTSAYNEQFF.

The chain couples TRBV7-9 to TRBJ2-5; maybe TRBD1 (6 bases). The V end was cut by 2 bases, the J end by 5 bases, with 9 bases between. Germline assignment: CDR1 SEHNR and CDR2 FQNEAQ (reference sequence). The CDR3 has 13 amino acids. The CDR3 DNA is TGTGCCAGCAGCTTACCAGGGGACGAGACCCAGTACTTC. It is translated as CASSLPGDETQYF.

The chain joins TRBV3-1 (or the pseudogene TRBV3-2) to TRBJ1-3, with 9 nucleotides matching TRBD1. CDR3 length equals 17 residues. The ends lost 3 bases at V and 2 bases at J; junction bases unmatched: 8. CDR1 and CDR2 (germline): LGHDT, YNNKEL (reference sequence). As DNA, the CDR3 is TGTGCCAGCAGCCACGGGACAGGGTTATACACTGGAAACACCATATATTTT. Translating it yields CASSHGTGLYTGNTIYF.